The 30 T cell receptor beta chains reported below all come from one sample, sequenced in a study of PD-1 blockade in classical Hodgkin lymphoma (dated by TCRdb to 2020 to 2021). Libraries were built with the immunoSEQ multiplex PCR assay. TCRdb limited this immuneACCESS table to in-frame rearrangements with V and J called. A share of clones is missing; checked studies link under half to unresolved V genes, and the rest is unexplained. This sample comprises 20,000 to 25,000 clones, around 90% of them detected only once. Roughly 0.58% of the sample rests with the top ten. Reading the label with the study, this specimen's time point is: newly diagnosed, previously untreated cHL patient sample. Magnetic negative selection with a Miltenyi CD4+ T cell isolation kit was used to purify CD4+ T cells from thawed PBMCs. The sequencing input was CD4+ T cells from blood. All receptors derive from a human donor with classical Hodgkin lymphoma.

V is TRBV5-1 and J is TRBJ1-4; TRBD1 matches 8 bases. CDR3 length: 15 residues. The germline gives CDR1 SGHRS, CDR2 YFSETQ. V trimming: 4 bases; J trimming: 5 bases; junction bases outside the gene matches: 7. CDR3 nucleotide sequence: TGCGCCAGCAGCCAAAACAGGGGGTCGAATGAAAAACTGTTTTTT. It codes for CASSQNRGSNEKLFF.

The chain is built from TRBV6-5 and TRBJ2-7; 9 bases fit TRBD1. Looked up from germline, CDR1 is MNHEY and CDR2 is SVGAGI. The CDR3 has 14 residues. V was clipped by 6 bases and J by 2 bases; unmatched bases: 5. CDR3: CASRTGTGTYEQYF. For the CDR3, the DNA is TGTGCCAGCAGGACCGGGACAGGGACCTACGAGCAGTACTTC.

V is TRBV11-2 and J is TRBJ2-7; 9 nucleotides agree with TRBD2. The CDR3 covers 15 residues. Germline trimming cut 1 base from V and 4 bases from J; bases unmatched to any gene: 5. Germline CDR1 SGHAT, CDR2 FQNNGV. The CDR3 DNA is TGTGCCAGCAGCTTAGGACTAGCGGCTGTGTACGAGCAGTACTTC. Translated, it gives CASSLGLAAVYEQYF.

The chain links TRBV4-3 to TRBJ2-2; TRBD1 might be the D (5 bases). This CDR3 region has 15 residues. V was trimmed by 1 base and J by 3 bases, leaving 9 bases between them. The germline CDR1 and CDR2 sequences are LGHNA and YSLEER. In DNA, the CDR3 is TGCGCCAGCAGCCAAGTAGGGGATTACACCGGGGAGCTGTTTTTT. Its translation: CASSQVGDYTGELFF.

The chain employs TRBV18 and TRBJ2-5; perhaps TRBD1 as D (6 bases). The J call could be wrong; TRBJ2-7 is a better fit for the DNA end. In germline, CDR1 is KGHSH, CDR2 LQKENI. The CDR3 spans 14 residues. The CDR3 coding sequence is TGTGCCAGCTCACTCGCTGGACAGACCTACGAGCAGTACTTC. It specifies CASSLAGQTYEQYF.

This chain links TRBV27 with TRBJ1-1, with D possibly TRBD1 on 6 matching bases. Germline loops: CDR1 MNHEY, CDR2 SMNVEV (reference sequence). V lost 4 bases and J 1 base, leaving 10 bases between the germline ends. The CDR3 extends over 14 amino acids. The CDR3 DNA is TGTGCCAGCAGTTCCAGGACAGCGAACACTGAAGCTTTCTTT. Translated, it gives CASSSRTANTEAFF.

This chain uses TRBV7-8 with TRBJ1-6, with no clear D. Trimming pared 5 bases from V and 10 bases from J, leaving 30 bases between. The CDR3 has 19 amino acids. CDR1 SGHVS and CDR2 FQNEAQ come from the germline V gene. The chain's CDR3 is CASSPTTPVNRHRRSPLHF. CDR3 bases: TGTGCCAGCAGCCCTACCACCCCAGTCAACCGGCATCGGCGGTCACCCCTCCACTTT.

The rearrangement uses TRBV10-2 and TRBJ1-1; 9 nucleotides align to TRBD1. Germline trimming cut 7 bases from V and 4 bases from J; bases unmatched to any gene: 4. Germline loops: CDR1 WSHSY, CDR2 SAAADI. The length of the CDR3 is 13 residues. The CDR3 here is CASTTGGRTEAFF. CDR3 nucleotide sequence: TGCGCCAGCACTACAGGGGGCCGCACTGAAGCTTTCTTT.

J is TRBJ1-2 and V is TRBV19; 12 positions agree with TRBD1. The CDR3 contains 17 residues. Losses at the gene ends were 7 bases for V and 5 bases for J; bases not matched to a gene: 14. Germline assignment: CDR1 LNHDA and CDR2 SQIVND (reference sequence). The CDR3 spells CASTRALGQGASYGYTF. The CDR3 coding sequence is TGTGCCAGTACAAGGGCCCTGGGACAGGGGGCTTCGTATGGCTACACCTTC.

This clone was recorded only once. The rearrangement links TRBV5-5 to TRBJ2-7; TRBD1 might be the D (5 bases). V lost 1 base and J 0 bases, leaving 11 bases between the germline ends. This CDR3 has 15 amino acids. In germline, CDR1 is SGHKS, CDR2 YYEKEE (reference sequence). The CDR3 DNA is TGTGCCAGCAGCTTGAGGGGCAGGGACTCCTACGAGCAGTACTTC. Its translation is CASSLRGRDSYEQYF. The variable domain in full, completed from reference TRBV5-5 and TRBJ2-7, reads DAGVTQSPTHLIKTRGQQVTLRCSPISGHKSVSWYQQVLGQGPQFIFQYYEKEERGRGNFPDRFSARQFPNYSSELNVNALLLGDSALYLCASSLRGRDSYEQYFGPGTRLTVT.

This sequence joins TRBV6-5 and TRBJ2-2; D gene unclear. This CDR3 region has 14 residues. Per the germline V gene, CDR1 is MNHEY and CDR2 is SVGAGI. Trimming took off 5 bases at V and 2 bases at J, with 9 bases between the two ends. This chain's CDR3 is CASSTYRNTGELFF. CDR3 bases: TGTGCCAGCAGTACTTACAGAAACACCGGGGAGCTGTTTTTT.

The chain employs TRBV7-2 and TRBJ2-2; either TRBD1 or TRBD2 may fit D (6 bases each). Deletions cut 1 base from V and 3 bases from J, with 12 bases between. This CDR3 comprises 16 residues. In germline, CDR1 is SGHTA, CDR2 FQGNSA. The CDR3 nucleotides read TGTGCCAGCAGCTTAGATCCGGGGGCGGACACCGGGGAGCTGTTTTTT. This codes for CASSLDPGADTGELFF.

V is TRBV29-1 and J is TRBJ2-5; 9 bases fit TRBD2. The end of the DNA is better explained by TRBJ2-7, so the J call may be wrong. This CDR3 spans 15 amino acids. Germline V gives CDR1 SQVTM, CDR2 ANQGSEA. The CDR3 sequence is CSVAVRGGASYEQYF. The CDR3 DNA is TGCAGCGTGGCCGTCCGCGGGGGGGCTTCCTACGAGCAGTACTTC.

The chain employs TRBV29-1 and TRBJ2-7, with 8 bases fitting TRBD1. V lost 5 bases, J lost 6 bases, and 9 bases stayed unmatched. CDR1 and CDR2 from the germline V gene are SQVTM and ANQGSEA. There are 13 residues in the CDR3. In nucleotides, the CDR3 is TGCAGCGTTCCGGGACAGGCGTCGAGCGAGCAGTACTTC. This translates into CSVPGQASSEQYF.

The rearrangement joins TRBV28 to TRBJ2-5; TRBD1 aligns across 9 bases. Germline V lookup: CDR1 MDHEN, CDR2 SYDVKM. V was pared by 5 bases and J by 5 bases, with 9 bases of the junction left unmatched. CDR3 length equals 15 residues. The DNA of the CDR3 is TGTGCCAGCAGTCTGAACAGGGGGCTTGTCGAGACCCAGTACTTC. Translated: CASSLNRGLVETQYF.

V and J are TRBV27 and TRBJ2-3, with 14 bases aligning to TRBD2. Trimming removed 6 bases from V and 5 bases from J; junction bases left unmatched: 7. The V gene's germline CDR1 is MNHEY and CDR2 SMNVEV (reference sequence). This CDR3 has 16 amino acids. DNA of the CDR3: TGTGCCAGCAGGACTAGCGGGGGGGCCGTTAGAGATACGCAGTATTTT. Its translation: CASRTSGGAVRDTQYF.

The chain employs TRBV6-1 and TRBJ1-5, with D hard to call. The germline V and J ends were trimmed by 6 bases and 4 bases, with 4 bases remaining between them. This CDR3 is built from 11 residues. Germline CDR1 is MNHNS and CDR2 is SASEGT. The CDR3 DNA follows: TGTGCCAGCAGCGGTAATCAGCCCCAGCATTTT. This translates into CASSGNQPQHF.

The chain is built from TRBV11-2 and TRBJ2-2; weak D call: TRBD1 (5 bases). The CDR3 is made up of 15 amino acids. Germline CDR1 and CDR2: SGHAT and FQNNGV. V was shortened by 5 bases and J by 0 bases, with 10 bases between the two germline ends. This chain's CDR3 is CASSPRVANTGELFF. The CDR3 DNA reads TGTGCCAGCAGCCCCAGGGTAGCGAACACCGGGGAGCTGTTTTTT.

This chain uses TRBV4-3 with TRBJ2-3; unclear D gene. Germline V gene data show CDR1 as LGHNA and CDR2 as YSLEER. CDR3 size: 14 residues. Trimming left V 2 bases short and J 3 bases short, with 9 bases between. CDR3 DNA: TGCGCCAGCAGCCAATCATCGAGAACAGATACGCAGTATTTT. This gives the protein CASSQSSRTDTQYF.

The chain links TRBV28 to TRBJ2-7; 8 bases agree with TRBD1. The V gene end was trimmed by 3 bases and the J gene end by 3 bases; junction bases not matched to a gene: 1. This CDR3 comprises 13 residues. Germline V gene sequence: CDR1 MDHEN, CDR2 SYDVKM. In DNA form, the CDR3 reads TGTGCCAGCAGTTTTGACAGGGGCTACGAGCAGTACTTC. It specifies CASSFDRGYEQYF.

V gene TRBV19 combines with J gene TRBJ1-1, with TRBD1 matching 7 bases. This CDR3 contains 15 residues. The V and J ends lost 3 bases and 5 bases, in that order; junction bases with no gene match: 9. The V gene's germline CDR1 is LNHDA and CDR2 SQIVND (reference sequence). DNA of the CDR3: TGTGCCAGTAGTATGACAGGGAAAGTGTTTACTGAAGCTTTCTTT. This sequence encodes CASSMTGKVFTEAFF.

The J gene is TRBJ2-3, the V gene TRBV5-1; 13 positions match TRBD2. J gave up 2 bases and V 9 bases, and 9 bases lay outside the gene matches. The CDR3 totals 16 residues. The germline gives CDR1 SGHRS, CDR2 YFSETQ. The CDR3 is CATGTSGEKNTDTQYF. CDR3 DNA sequence: TGCGCCACCGGGACTAGCGGGGAAAAGAACACAGATACGCAGTATTTT.

The chain employs TRBV5-1 and TRBJ2-3; no definite D call. Germline assignment: CDR1 SGHRS and CDR2 YFSETQ. This CDR3 comprises 14 residues. Trimming removed 4 bases at V and 2 bases at J, with 11 bases between. CDR3 sequence reads: CASSPDTSTDTQYF. The CDR3 DNA reads TGCGCCAGCAGCCCCGACACCTCCACAGATACGCAGTATTTT.

CDR3 nucleotides: TGTGCCATCAGAGCCGGGACAGGGGGCACCGGGGAGCTGTTTTTT. Its protein product is CAIRAGTGGTGELFF. The chain has TRBV10-3 and TRBJ2-2, with TRBD1 identical over 11 bases. CDR1 and CDR2 from the germline V gene are ENHRY and SYGVKD. J lost 4 bases, V lost 6 bases, and 4 bases had no gene match. This CDR3 spans 15 amino acids.

This clone was detected once. The junction does not match germline at one end; this may be a read error. The chain links TRBV5-5 to TRBJ1-4; the match to TRBD1 covers 8 bases. CDR1 is SGHKS and CDR2 is YYEKEE in the germline V gene (reference sequence). The CDR3 runs 15 residues. In nucleotides, the CDR3 is TGCGCCAGCAGCCTCGACAGGGGAGGTAATGAAAAACTGTTTTTT. As protein: CASSLDRGGNEKLFF.

V is TRBV7-9 and J is TRBJ2-5; no definite D call. CDR3 size: 12 residues. Trimming removed 2 bases from V and 13 bases from J, with 14 bases in between. Germline-derived CDR1 and CDR2 are SEHNR and FQNEAQ (reference sequence). The DNA for the CDR3 is TGTGCCAGCAGCTTATTGATGGACGCTACGTACTTC. This encodes CASSLLMDATYF.

J is TRBJ2-5 and V is TRBV12-2. TRBV12-2 is termed a pseudogene. This CDR3 region has 17 residues. The CDR3 DNA is TGTGCAAGTCGCTTAGCGCTTTTTGGGATCCGGAAAGAGACCCAGTACTTC. Translating gives CASRLALFGIRKETQYF.

The chain has TRBV4-1 and TRBJ2-7; D gene ambiguous. V was clipped by 2 bases and J by 1 base, with 9 bases between them. Germline V lookup: CDR1 MGHRA, CDR2 YSYEKL. The CDR3 runs to 14 residues. The CDR3 loop is CASSQPGQSYEQYF. The CDR3, as DNA: TGCGCCAGCAGCCAACCCGGCCAATCCTACGAGCAGTACTTC.

The chain couples TRBV6-1 to TRBJ1-1; D is uncertain. V was clipped by 6 bases and J by 2 bases, with 13 bases between them. CDR3 length: 14 residues. Germline CDR1 and CDR2: MNHNS and SASEGT. CDR3 sequence (DNA): TGTGCCAGCAGCTTGCCTCGACACAACACTGAAGCTTTCTTT. This gives the protein CASSLPRHNTEAFF.

The chain uses TRBV18 and TRBJ2-7; 8 bases align to TRBD1. The CDR3 consists of 15 residues. Looked up from germline, CDR1 is KGHSH and CDR2 is LQKENI. J was trimmed by 4 bases and V by 6 bases; bases with no gene match: 11. The CDR3 spells CASSATAGGRYEQYF. The CDR3 region has the DNA TGTGCCAGCTCCGCAACGGCAGGGGGCAGGTACGAGCAGTACTTC.